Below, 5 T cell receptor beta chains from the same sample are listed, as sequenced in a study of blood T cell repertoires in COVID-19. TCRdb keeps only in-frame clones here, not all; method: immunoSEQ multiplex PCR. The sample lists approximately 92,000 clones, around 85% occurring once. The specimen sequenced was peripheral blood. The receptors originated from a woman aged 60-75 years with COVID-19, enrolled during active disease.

The CDR3 sequence is CASSQEPGTGYTEAFF. In DNA, the CDR3 is TGCGCCAGCAGCCAGGAACCCGGGACAGGATACACTGAAGCTTTCTTT. J is TRBJ1-1 and V is TRBV4-1; TRBD1 matches 8 bases. V dropped 3 bases and J dropped 3; count of bases not matched to a gene: 9. The germline V gene encodes CDR1 MGHRA and CDR2 YSYEKL. The CDR3 loop spans 16 amino acids.

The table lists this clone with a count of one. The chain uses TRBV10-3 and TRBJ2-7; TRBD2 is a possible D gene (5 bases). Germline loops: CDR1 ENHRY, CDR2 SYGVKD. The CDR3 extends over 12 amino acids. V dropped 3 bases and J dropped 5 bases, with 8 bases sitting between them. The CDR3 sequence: CAISDVGDEQYF. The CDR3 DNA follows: TGTGCCATCAGTGATGTGGGAGACGAGCAGTACTTC.

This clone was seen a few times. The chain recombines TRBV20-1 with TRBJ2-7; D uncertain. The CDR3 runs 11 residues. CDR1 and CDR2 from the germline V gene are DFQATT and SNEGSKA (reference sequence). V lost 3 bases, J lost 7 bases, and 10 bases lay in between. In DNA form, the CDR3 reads TGCAGTGCTAGGACCCTGAGGGAGCAGTACTTC. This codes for CSARTLREQYF.

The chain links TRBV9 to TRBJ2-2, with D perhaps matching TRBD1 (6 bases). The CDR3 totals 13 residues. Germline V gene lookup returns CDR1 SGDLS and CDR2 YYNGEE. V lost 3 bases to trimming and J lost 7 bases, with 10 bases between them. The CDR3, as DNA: TGTGCCAGCAGCGCCCTAGGGGGCGGGGAGCTGTTTTTT. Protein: CASSALGGGELFF.

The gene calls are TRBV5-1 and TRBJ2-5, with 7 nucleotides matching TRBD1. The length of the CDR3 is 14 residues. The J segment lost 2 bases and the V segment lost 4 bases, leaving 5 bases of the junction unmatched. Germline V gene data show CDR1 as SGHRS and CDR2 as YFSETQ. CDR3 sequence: CASSVGTEQETQYF. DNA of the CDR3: TGCGCCAGCAGCGTAGGGACAGAACAAGAGACCCAGTACTTC. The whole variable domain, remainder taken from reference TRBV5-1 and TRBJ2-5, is KAGVTQTPRYLIKTRGQQVTLSCSPISGHRSVSWYQQTPGQGLQFLFEYFSETQRNKGNFPGRFSGRQFSNSRSEMNVSTLELGDSALYLCASSVGTEQETQYFGPGTRLLVL.